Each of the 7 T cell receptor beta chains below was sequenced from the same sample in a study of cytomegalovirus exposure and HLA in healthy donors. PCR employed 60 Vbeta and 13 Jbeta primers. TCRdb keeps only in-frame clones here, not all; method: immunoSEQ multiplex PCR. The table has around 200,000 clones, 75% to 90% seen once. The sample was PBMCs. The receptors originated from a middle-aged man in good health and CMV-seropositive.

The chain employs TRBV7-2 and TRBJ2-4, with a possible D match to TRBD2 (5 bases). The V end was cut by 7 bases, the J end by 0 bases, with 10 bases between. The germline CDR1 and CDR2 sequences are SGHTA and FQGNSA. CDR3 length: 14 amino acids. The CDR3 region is CASTRGLAKNIQYF. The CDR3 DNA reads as TGTGCCAGCACCCGCGGGCTAGCCAAAAACATTCAGTACTTC.

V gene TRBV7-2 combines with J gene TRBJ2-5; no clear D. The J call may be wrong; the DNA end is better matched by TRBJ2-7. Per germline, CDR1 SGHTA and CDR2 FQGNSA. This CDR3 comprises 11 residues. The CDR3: CASSFSYEQYF. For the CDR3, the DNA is TGTGCCAGCAGCTTCTCCTACGAGCAGTACTTC.

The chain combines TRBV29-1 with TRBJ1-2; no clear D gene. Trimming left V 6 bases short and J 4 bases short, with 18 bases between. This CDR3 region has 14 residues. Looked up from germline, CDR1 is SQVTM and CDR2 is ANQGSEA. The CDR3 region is CSVLLAREVYGYTF. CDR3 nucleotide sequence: TGCAGCGTGCTCCTGGCACGGGAGGTCTATGGCTACACCTTC.

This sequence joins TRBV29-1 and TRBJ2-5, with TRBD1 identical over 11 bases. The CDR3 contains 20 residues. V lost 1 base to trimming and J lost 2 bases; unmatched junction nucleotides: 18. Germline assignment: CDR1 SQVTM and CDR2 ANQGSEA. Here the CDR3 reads CSVEVGGWTGTGGWQETQYF. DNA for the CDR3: TGCAGCGTTGAAGTAGGAGGGTGGACGGGGACAGGGGGATGGCAAGAGACCCAGTACTTC.

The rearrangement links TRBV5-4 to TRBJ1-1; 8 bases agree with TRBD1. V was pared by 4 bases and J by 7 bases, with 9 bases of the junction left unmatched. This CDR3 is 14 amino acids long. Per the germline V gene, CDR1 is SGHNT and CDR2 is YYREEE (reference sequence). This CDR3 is CASSHISDRDEAFF. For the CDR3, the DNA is TGTGCCAGCAGCCATATATCGGACAGGGATGAAGCTTTCTTT.

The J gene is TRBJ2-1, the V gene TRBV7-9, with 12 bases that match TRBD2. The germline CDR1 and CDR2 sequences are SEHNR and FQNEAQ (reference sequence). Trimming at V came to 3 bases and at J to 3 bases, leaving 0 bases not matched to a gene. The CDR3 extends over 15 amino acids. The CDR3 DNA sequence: TGTGCCAGCAGCTTGACTAGCGGGGGCTACAATGAGCAGTTCTTC. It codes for CASSLTSGGYNEQFF.

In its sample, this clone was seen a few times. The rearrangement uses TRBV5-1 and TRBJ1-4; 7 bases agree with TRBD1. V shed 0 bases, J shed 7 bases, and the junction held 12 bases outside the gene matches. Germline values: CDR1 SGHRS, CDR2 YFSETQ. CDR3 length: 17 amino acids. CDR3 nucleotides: TGCGCCAGCAGCTTGGAGGAGTCACAGGGGCTGGGTGAAAAACTGTTTTTT. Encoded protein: CASSLEESQGLGEKLFF.